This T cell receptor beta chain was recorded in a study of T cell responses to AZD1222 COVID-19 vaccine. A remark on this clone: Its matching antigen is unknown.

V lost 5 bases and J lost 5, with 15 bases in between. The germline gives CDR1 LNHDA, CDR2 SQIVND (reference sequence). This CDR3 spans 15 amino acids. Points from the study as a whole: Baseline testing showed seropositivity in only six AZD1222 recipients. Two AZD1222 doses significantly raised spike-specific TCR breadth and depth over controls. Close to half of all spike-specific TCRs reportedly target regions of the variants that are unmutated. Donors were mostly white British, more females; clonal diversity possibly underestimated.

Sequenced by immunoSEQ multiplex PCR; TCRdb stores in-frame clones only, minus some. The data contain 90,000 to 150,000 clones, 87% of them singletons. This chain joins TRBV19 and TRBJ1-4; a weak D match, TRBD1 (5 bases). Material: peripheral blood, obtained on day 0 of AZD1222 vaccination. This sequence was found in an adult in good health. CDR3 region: CASSQPGLQNEKLFF. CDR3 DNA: TGTGCCAGTAGTCAACCGGGACTACAAAATGAAAAACTGTTTTTT.